The T cell receptor beta chain described here comes from a study of blood T cell repertoires in COVID-19. The wider study: Acute-phase and convalescent COVID-19 samples originated in the United States, Italy and Spain.

CDR1 SNHLY and CDR2 FYNNEI come from the germline V gene. The CDR3 is 18 residues long. With 5 bases clipped from V and 3 bases from J, the junction kept 10 bases outside the gene matches. The repertoire was sequenced with immunoSEQ multiplex PCR; TCRdb's copy has only in-frame clones and lacks some. The sample shows 200,000 to 250,000 clones, 70% to 90% of them seen only once. The sequencing input was peripheral blood. This chain joins TRBV2 and TRBJ2-3, with TRBD2 identical over 14 bases. This sequence originates from a man in his fifties who had recovered from COVID-19. The CDR3 coding sequence is TGTGCCAGCAGTTCCCCGGGACTAGCGGGAGCTGGGACAGATACGCAGTATTTT. This translates into CASSSPGLAGAGTDTQYF.